This T cell receptor (beta chain) is from a study of T cell clonality in common variable immunodeficiency. The study, taken as a whole, reports: TCRbeta clonality was increased in CVID versus healthy controls.

There are many counts of this clone. The target antigen is unknown. The CDR3 is cut off 3 residues early in the read; its end comes from the germline J gene. Heparinized whole blood, roughly 4.5 to 9 ml, came from each donor. TCRdb keeps only in-frame clones here, not all; method: immunoSEQ multiplex PCR. The sample is made up of about 52,000 clones, none counted only once. V trimming: 2 bases; J trimming: 2 bases; junction bases outside the gene matches: 6. Germline V CDR1 and CDR2: KGHSH, LQKENI. This CDR3 region has 16 residues. V is TRBV18 and J is TRBJ2-3; 8 nucleotides line up with TRBD2. The source material was peripheral blood mononuclear cells. The TCR was taken from a person between 18 and 75 years old in good health. The CDR3 reads CASSPKGAGDTDTQYF. The part of the CDR3 DNA that was read is TGTGCCAGCTCACCAAAGGGAGCGGGGGACACAGATACG.